This T cell receptor beta chain was sequenced in a study of OX40 agonist ivuxolimab in advanced cancers. Study in general: Treatment of patients was with ivuxolimab, an agonistic anti-OX40 (CD134) antibody. Study conclusions and caveats: It was not determined which antigens were specifically recognized by the peripheral T cells that had undergone clonal expansion. Both CD4+ and CD8+ T cell populations in blood had undergone clonal expansion by week 6 at 0.1 to 3.0 mg/kg.

This CDR3 region has 16 residues. V lost 5 bases, J lost 0 bases, and 4 bases stayed unmatched. CDR1 SGHVS and CDR2 FQNEAQ come from the germline V gene. Individuals having autoimmune disease history or systemic immunosuppression were not enrolled. The repertoire was sequenced with immunoSEQ multiplex PCR; TCRdb's copy has only in-frame clones and lacks some. The sample lists some 91,000 clones; 80% to 90% were seen once. In regard to this clone: Its antigen is currently unknown.

The sequence was collected from an adult with an advanced solid tumor such as melanoma, head and neck, liver or kidney cancer. The specimen comprised CD4+ or CD8+ T cells sorted from blood, sampled in a trial of the OX40 agonist ivuxolimab. This chain connects TRBV7-8 to TRBJ2-2, with 9 bases lining up with TRBD2. Written as DNA, the CDR3 is TGTGCCAGCAGCGCCCGACTAGCGGCGAACACCGGGGAGCTGTTTTTT. This gives the protein CASSARLAANTGELFF.